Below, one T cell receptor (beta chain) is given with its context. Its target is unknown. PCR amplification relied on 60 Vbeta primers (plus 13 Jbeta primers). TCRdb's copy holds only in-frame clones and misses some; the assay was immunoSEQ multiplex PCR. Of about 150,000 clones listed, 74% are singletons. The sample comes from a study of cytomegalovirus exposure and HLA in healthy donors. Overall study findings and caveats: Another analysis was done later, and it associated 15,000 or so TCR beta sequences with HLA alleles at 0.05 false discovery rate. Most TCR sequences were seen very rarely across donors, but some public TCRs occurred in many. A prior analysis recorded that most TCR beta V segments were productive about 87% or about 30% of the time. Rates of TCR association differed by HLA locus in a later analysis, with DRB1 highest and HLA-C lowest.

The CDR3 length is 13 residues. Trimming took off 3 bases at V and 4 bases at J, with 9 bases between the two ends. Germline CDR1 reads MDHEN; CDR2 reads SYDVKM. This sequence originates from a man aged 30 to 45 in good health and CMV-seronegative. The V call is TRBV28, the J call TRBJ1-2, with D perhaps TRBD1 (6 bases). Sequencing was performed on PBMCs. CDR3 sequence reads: CASSFYRAYGYTF. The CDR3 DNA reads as TGTGCCAGCAGTTTCTACAGGGCCTATGGCTACACCTTC.